The 14 T cell receptor beta chains reported below all come from one sample, sequenced in a study of PD-1 blockade in classical Hodgkin lymphoma. Patients all relapsed after autologous stem cell transplantation, and there was variation in brentuximab vedotin exposure. The table came from immunoSEQ multiplex PCR; TCRdb's copy has only in-frame clones and leaves some out. This sample has about 21,000 clones, with about three quarters found just once. The source was peripheral blood mononuclear cells (PBMCs), collected at baseline. The receptors stem from a human donor with classical Hodgkin lymphoma.

This rearrangement joins TRBV2 to TRBJ2-7; 10 bases align to TRBD2. The V and J ends lost 5 bases and 2 bases, in that order; junction bases with no gene match: 3. The CDR3 extends over 14 amino acids. CDR1 and CDR2 (germline): SNHLY, FYNNEI. CDR3 sequence: CASSSGRAPYEQYF. CDR3 DNA: TGTGCCAGCAGTAGCGGGAGGGCCCCCTACGAGCAGTACTTC. Filled out from reference TRBV2 and TRBJ2-7, the complete variable domain reads EPEVTQTPSHQVTQMGQEVILRCVPISNHLYFYWYRQILGQKVEFLVSFYNNEISEKSEIFDDQFSVERPDGSNFTLKIRSTKLEDSAMYFCASSSGRAPYEQYFGPGTRLTVT.

The chain recombines TRBV6-5 with TRBJ2-5, with D possibly TRBD1 on 6 matching bases. The CDR3 has 14 amino acids. V lost 6 bases to trimming and J lost 7 bases, with 18 bases between them. Germline V gene sequence: CDR1 MNHEY, CDR2 SVGAGI. CDR3 DNA: TGTGCCAGCAGCCTTGGAAGGCCAGGGGTGACCCAGTACTTC. Its translation: CASSLGRPGVTQYF.

This chain connects TRBV5-1 to TRBJ2-6; no clear D gene. The V gene lost 6 bases and the J gene lost 2 bases, with 9 bases spanning the gap. Germline CDR1 reads SGHRS; CDR2 reads YFSETQ. This CDR3 has 14 amino acids. Here the CDR3 reads CASTLLPGANVLTF. In nucleotides, the CDR3 is TGCGCCAGCACTCTATTACCTGGGGCCAACGTCCTGACTTTC.

The chain has TRBV2 and TRBJ2-5, with D tentatively TRBD2 (5 bases). V was shortened by 3 bases and J by 5 bases, with 13 bases between the two germline ends. Germline CDR1 reads SNHLY; CDR2 reads FYNNEI. The CDR3 has 14 residues. The CDR3 reads CASSEGRGRETQYF. The CDR3 region has the DNA TGTGCCAGCAGTGAGGGTCGGGGTAGGGAGACCCAGTACTTC. Drawing the rest from reference TRBV2 and TRBJ2-5, the complete variable domain is EPEVTQTPSHQVTQMGQEVILRCVPISNHLYFYWYRQILGQKVEFLVSFYNNEISEKSEIFDDQFSVERPDGSNFTLKIRSTKLEDSAMYFCASSEGRGRETQYFGPGTRLLVL.

Relative to its sample, this clone is medium-sized. This rearrangement joins TRBV28 to TRBJ2-1; 7 bases fit TRBD2. The length of the CDR3 is 16 residues. V shed 2 bases, J shed 0 bases, and the junction held 4 bases outside the gene matches. Germline values: CDR1 MDHEN, CDR2 SYDVKM. The CDR3 is CASSLVLADSYNEQFF. CDR3 bases: TGTGCCAGCAGTTTAGTCCTAGCGGACTCCTACAATGAGCAGTTCTTC.

The chain uses TRBV6-5 and TRBJ1-3, with D unclear. The V end lost 0 bases, the J end lost 2 bases, and 5 bases lay between the germline ends. CDR1 and CDR2 from the germline V gene are MNHEY and SVGAGI. CDR3 length: 14 amino acids. The chain's CDR3 is CASSYSQAGNTIYF. The CDR3 bases are TGTGCCAGCAGTTACTCGCAGGCTGGAAACACCATATATTTT.

This chain uses TRBV19 with TRBJ1-2, with a weak D call TRBD1 (6 bases). The CDR3 is made up of 13 amino acids. Germline V gene data show CDR1 as LNHDA and CDR2 as SQIVND (reference sequence). V was cut by 5 bases and J by 5 bases, with 12 bases left in between. CDR3 in amino acids: CASSRGAGYGYTF. CDR3 sequence (DNA): TGTGCCAGTAGTCGGGGGGCCGGGTATGGCTACACCTTC.

The chain joins TRBV19 to TRBJ2-2; TRBD2 agrees at 8 bases. In germline, CDR1 is LNHDA, CDR2 SQIVND (reference sequence). V was clipped by 5 bases and J by 5 bases; unmatched bases: 4. The CDR3 is 14 residues long. This chain's CDR3 is CASSLIAGTGELFF. DNA of the CDR3: TGTGCCAGTAGTTTAATAGCGGGAACCGGGGAGCTGTTTTTT.

The chain uses TRBV9 and TRBJ2-1, with TRBD1 matching 12 bases. The CDR3 is 15 residues long. The ends lost 2 bases at V and 8 bases at J; junction bases unmatched: 5. Germline CDR1 and CDR2: SGDLS and YYNGEE. The CDR3 here is CASSVGTGGRDEQFF. The CDR3 nucleotides are TGTGCCAGCAGCGTTGGGACAGGGGGCAGGGATGAGCAGTTCTTC.

This clone was counted only a few times. The chain combines TRBV5-4 with TRBJ1-4; 7 bases agree with TRBD1. Germline CDR1 is SGHNT and CDR2 is YYREEE (reference sequence). The CDR3 is 15 residues long. Losses at the gene ends were 3 bases for V and 3 bases for J; bases not matched to a gene: 5. The CDR3 spells CASSSDRVANEKLFF. The DNA for the CDR3 is TGTGCCAGCAGCTCTGACAGGGTAGCTAATGAAAAACTGTTTTTT.

The gene calls are TRBV21-1 and TRBJ2-5; TRBD2, the table's D call, was not compared with the DNA. TRBV21-1 represents a pseudogene. This CDR3 comprises 14 residues. This CDR3 reads CASSPGEGRETQYF. DNA of the CDR3: TGTGCCAGCAGCCCCGGTGAGGGTAGGGAGACCCAGTACTTC.

The chain carries TRBV30 and TRBJ2-5, with 9 bases identical to TRBD2. Germline CDR1 GTSNPN, CDR2 SVGIG (reference sequence). The trim removed 1 base at V and 5 bases at J, leaving 2 bases unmatched. The CDR3 has 13 residues. DNA of the CDR3: TGTGCCTGGAGTGCAGCGGGAGGTGAGACCCAGTACTTC. This sequence encodes CAWSAAGGETQYF.

CDR3 nucleotide sequence: TGTGCCAGCAGCTTACCTCTACAGGTGGTCAGCGGGAGCGATCAGCCCCAGCATTTT. This gives the protein CASSLPLQVVSGSDQPQHF. The genes are TRBV7-3 and TRBJ1-5, with D possibly matching TRBD1 (5 bases). Germline V gene data show CDR1 as SGHTA and CDR2 as FQGTGA. The CDR3 is 19 amino acids. V was clipped by 2 bases and J by 5 bases, with 25 bases between them.

The chain employs TRBV5-8 and TRBJ2-1, with D hard to call. V shed 2 bases and J shed 3 bases, with 9 bases lying between them. The CDR3 totals 14 residues. Germline CDR1 SGHTS, CDR2 YDEGEE. CDR3 amino acids: CASSFSTVYNEQFF. CDR3 nucleotide sequence: TGTGCCAGCAGCTTCTCAACAGTCTACAATGAGCAGTTCTTC.